One sample yielded the 4 T cell receptor beta chains listed below, sequenced in a study of blood T cell repertoires in COVID-19. Assay: immunoSEQ multiplex PCR; the TCRdb copy retains only in-frame clones and omits some. The sample has 250,000 to 350,000 clones, approximately 92% seen once. The sequenced material came from PBMCs or T cells enriched from blood (not recorded which). Every receptor here comes from a young woman who had recovered from COVID-19.

The rearrangement uses TRBV15 and TRBJ1-6; TRBD1 matches at 9 bases. The CDR3 sequence is 16 residues long. V lost 1 base to trimming and J lost 10 bases; unmatched junction nucleotides: 8. Germline assignment: CDR1 LNHNV and CDR2 YYDKDF (reference sequence). In DNA, the CDR3 is TGTGCCACCAGCAGAGTTGCGGGACAGGGACACTCACCCCTCCACTTT. It codes for CATSRVAGQGHSPLHF.

The chain links TRBV28 to TRBJ1-4; D perhaps matches TRBD1 (6 bases). The CDR3 is 16 amino acids. The germline V and J ends were trimmed by 6 bases and 7 bases, with 21 bases remaining between them. Germline assignment: CDR1 MDHEN and CDR2 SYDVKM. The CDR3 DNA follows: TGTGCCAGCAGATCCCATACAGGGATAGCTGCTGAAAAACTGTTTTTT. Protein product: CASRSHTGIAAEKLFF.

The chain uses TRBV12-3 or TRBV12-4 and TRBJ1-2, with no clear D. This CDR3 contains 13 residues. Trimming took off 6 bases at V and 5 bases at J, with 13 bases between the two ends. The CDR3 sequence: CASSPFTPYGYTF. The CDR3 DNA follows: TGTGCCAGCAGCCCTTTCACACCTTATGGCTACACCTTC.

The chain recombines TRBV2 with TRBJ2-5; 7 positions agree with TRBD2. Germline V lookup: CDR1 SNHLY, CDR2 FYNNEI. V lost 7 bases and J lost 5; bases outside the gene matches: 4. This CDR3 has 12 residues. Here the CDR3 DNA reads TGTGCCAGCATGATACTAGCGGAGACCCAGTACTTC. This sequence encodes CASMILAETQYF. Full variable domain (remainder filled in from reference TRBV2 and TRBJ2-5): EPEVTQTPSHQVTQMGQEVILRCVPISNHLYFYWYRQILGQKVEFLVSFYNNEISEKSEIFDDQFSVERPDGSNFTLKIRSTKLEDSAMYFCASMILAETQYFGPGTRLLVL.